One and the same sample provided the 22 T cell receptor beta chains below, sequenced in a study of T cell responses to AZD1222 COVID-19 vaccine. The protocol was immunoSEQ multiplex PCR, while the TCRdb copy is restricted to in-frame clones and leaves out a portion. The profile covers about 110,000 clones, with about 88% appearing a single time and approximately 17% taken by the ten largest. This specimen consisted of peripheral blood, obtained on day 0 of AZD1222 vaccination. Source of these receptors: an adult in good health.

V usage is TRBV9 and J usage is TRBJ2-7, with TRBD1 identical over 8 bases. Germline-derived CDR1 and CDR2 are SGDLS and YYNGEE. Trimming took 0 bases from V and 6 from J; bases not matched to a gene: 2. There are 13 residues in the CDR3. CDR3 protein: CASSVEQGGEQYF. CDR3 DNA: TGTGCCAGCAGCGTAGAACAGGGGGGCGAGCAGTACTTC.

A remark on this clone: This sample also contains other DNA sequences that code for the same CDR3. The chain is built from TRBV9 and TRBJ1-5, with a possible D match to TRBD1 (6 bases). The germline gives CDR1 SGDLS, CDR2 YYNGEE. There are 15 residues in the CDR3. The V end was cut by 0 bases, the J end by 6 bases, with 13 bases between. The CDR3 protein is CASSVGEGRGQPQHF. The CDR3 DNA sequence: TGTGCCAGCAGCGTAGGCGAGGGCAGGGGTCAGCCCCAGCATTTT.

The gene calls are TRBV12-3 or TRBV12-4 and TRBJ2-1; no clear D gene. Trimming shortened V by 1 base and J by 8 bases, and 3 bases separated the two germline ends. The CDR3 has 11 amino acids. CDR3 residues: CASSLGYEQFF. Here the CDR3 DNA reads TGTGCCAGCAGTTTAGGCTATGAGCAGTTCTTC.

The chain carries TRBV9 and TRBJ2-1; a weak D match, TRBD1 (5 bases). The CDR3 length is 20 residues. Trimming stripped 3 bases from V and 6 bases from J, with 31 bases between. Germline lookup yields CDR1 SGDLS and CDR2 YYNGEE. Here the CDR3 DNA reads TGTGCCAGCAGCGGAAAGGGTCAGGGCATTAGGGCAACGGTCCGCAATGAGCAGTTCTTC. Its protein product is CASSGKGQGIRATVRNEQFF. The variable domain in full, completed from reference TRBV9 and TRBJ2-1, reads DSGVTQTPKHLITATGQRVTLRCSPRSGDLSVYWYQQSLDQGLQFLIQYYNGEERAKGNILERFSAQQFPDLHSELNLSSLELGDSALYFCASSGKGQGIRATVRNEQFFGPGTRLTVL.

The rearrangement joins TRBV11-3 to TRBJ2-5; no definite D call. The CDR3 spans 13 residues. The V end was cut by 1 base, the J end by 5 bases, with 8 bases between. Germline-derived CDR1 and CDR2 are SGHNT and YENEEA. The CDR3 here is CASSLGSVETQYF. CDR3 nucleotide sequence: TGTGCCAGCAGCTTAGGTTCGGTCGAGACCCAGTACTTC.

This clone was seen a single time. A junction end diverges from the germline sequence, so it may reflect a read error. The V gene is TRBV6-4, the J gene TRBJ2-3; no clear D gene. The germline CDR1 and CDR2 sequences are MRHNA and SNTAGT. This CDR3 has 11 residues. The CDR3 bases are TGTGCCAGCAGCAAAACCGGGCATCAGGATTTT. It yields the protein CASSKTGHQDF.

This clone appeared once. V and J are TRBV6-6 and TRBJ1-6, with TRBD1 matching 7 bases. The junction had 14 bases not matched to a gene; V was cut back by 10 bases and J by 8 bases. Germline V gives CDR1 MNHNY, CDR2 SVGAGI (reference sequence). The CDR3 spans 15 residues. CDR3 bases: TGTGCCACCTCCCCTGACAGGGCGATACATTCACCCCTCCACTTT. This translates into CATSPDRAIHSPLHF.

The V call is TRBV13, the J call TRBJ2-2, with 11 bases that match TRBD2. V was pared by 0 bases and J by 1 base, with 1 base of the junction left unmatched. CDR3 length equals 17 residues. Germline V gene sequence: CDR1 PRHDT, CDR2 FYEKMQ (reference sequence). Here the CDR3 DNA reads TGTGCCAGCAGCTTAGGCGGACTAGCGGGGAACACCGGGGAGCTGTTTTTT. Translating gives CASSLGGLAGNTGELFF.

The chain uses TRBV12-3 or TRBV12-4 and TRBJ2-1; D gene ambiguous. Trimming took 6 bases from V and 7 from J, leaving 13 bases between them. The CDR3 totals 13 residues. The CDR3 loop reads CASRTLGQNEQFF. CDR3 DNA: TGTGCCAGCAGAACCCTAGGCCAAAATGAGCAGTTCTTC.

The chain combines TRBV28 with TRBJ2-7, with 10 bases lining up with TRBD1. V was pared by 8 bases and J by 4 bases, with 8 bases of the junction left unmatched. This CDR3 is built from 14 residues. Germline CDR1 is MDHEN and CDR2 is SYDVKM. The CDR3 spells CASLTSGQGYEQYF. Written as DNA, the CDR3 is TGTGCCAGCCTAACCTCGGGACAGGGGTACGAGCAGTACTTC.

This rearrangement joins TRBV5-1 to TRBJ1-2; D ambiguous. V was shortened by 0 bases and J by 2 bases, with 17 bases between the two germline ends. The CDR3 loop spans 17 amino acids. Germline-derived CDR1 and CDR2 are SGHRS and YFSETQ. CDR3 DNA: TGCGCCAGCAGCTTGGGTCGTTTGACCATTTCCAACTATGGCTACACCTTC. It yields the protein CASSLGRLTISNYGYTF.

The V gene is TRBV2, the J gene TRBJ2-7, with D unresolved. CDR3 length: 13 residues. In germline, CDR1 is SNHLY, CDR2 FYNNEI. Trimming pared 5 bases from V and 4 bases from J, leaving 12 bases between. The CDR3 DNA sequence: TGTGCCAGCAGTCTTGCAGTCTCTTACGAGCAGTACTTC. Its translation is CASSLAVSYEQYF.

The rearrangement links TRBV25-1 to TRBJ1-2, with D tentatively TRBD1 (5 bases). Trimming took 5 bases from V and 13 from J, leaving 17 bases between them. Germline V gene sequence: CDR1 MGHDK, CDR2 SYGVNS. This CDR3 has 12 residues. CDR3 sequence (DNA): TGTGCCAGCAGTCTAAGGGACGGTCGCCTCACCTTC. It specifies CASSLRDGRLTF.

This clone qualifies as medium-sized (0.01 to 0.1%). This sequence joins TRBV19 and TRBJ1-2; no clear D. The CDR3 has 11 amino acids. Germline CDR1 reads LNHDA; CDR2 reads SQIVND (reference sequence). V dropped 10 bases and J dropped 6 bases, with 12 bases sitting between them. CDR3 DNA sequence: TGTGCCATTCCCTCCGGGGATGGCTACACCTTC. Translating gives CAIPSGDGYTF.

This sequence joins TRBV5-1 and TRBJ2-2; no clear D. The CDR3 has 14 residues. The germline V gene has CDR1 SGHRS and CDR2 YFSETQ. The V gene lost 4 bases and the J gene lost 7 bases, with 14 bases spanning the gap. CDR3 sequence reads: CASSPDVGIGELFF. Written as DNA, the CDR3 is TGCGCCAGCAGCCCCGACGTTGGTATCGGGGAGCTGTTTTTT.

This CDR3 is CASSFGRLDTYLDEQFF. The CDR3 DNA is TGCGCCAGCAGCTTCGGGAGGCTTGATACCTACTTGGATGAGCAGTTCTTC. V usage is TRBV5-1 and J usage is TRBJ2-1, with 7 bases lining up with TRBD2. The CDR3 runs 17 residues. CDR1 is SGHRS and CDR2 is YFSETQ in the germline V gene. V lost 2 bases and J lost 8; bases outside the gene matches: 16.

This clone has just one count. CDR3 nucleotide sequence: TGTGCCAGCAGTTACGTCAGGAACTATGGCTACACCTTC. Protein sequence: CASSYVRNYGYTF. The gene calls are TRBV6-2 or TRBV6-3 and TRBJ1-2; D is uncertain. The CDR3 consists of 13 residues. The germline CDR1 and CDR2 sequences are MNHEY and SVGEGT. V dropped 2 bases and J dropped 2 bases, with 6 bases sitting between them.

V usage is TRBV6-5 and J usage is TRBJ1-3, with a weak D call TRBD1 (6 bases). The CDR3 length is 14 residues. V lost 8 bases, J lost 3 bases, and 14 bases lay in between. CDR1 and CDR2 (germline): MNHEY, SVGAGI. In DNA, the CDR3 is TGTGCCAGCGGGGGGACATGGGGTGGAAACACCATATATTTT. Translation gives CASGGTWGGNTIYF.

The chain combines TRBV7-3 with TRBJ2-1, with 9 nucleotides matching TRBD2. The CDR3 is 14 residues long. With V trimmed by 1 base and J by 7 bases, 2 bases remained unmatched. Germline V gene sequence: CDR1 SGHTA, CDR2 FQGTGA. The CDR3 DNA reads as TGTGCCAGCAGCTTAAGTCTAGCGGGAAATGAGCAGTTCTTC. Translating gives CASSLSLAGNEQFF.

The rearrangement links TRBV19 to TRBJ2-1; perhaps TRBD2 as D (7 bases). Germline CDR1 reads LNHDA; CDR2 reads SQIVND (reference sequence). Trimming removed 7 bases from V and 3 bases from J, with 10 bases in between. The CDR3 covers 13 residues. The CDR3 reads CASIGGLYNEQFF. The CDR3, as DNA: TGTGCCAGTATCGGGGGGCTCTACAATGAGCAGTTCTTC.

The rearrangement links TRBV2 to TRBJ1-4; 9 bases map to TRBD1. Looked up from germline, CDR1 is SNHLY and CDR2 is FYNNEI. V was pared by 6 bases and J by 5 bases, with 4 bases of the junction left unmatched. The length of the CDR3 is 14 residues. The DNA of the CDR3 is TGTGCCAGCAGCCAAGACAGGGGGAATGAAAAACTGTTTTTT. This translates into CASSQDRGNEKLFF. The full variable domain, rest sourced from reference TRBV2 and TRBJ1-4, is EPEVTQTPSHQVTQMGQEVILRCVPISNHLYFYWYRQILGQKVEFLVSFYNNEISEKSEIFDDQFSVERPDGSNFTLKIRSTKLEDSAMYFCASSQDRGNEKLFFGSGTQLSVL.

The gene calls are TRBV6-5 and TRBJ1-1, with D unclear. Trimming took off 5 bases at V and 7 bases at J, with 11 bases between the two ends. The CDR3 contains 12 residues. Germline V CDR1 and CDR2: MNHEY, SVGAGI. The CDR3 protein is CASSKWGLEAFF. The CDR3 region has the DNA TGTGCCAGCAGTAAGTGGGGTCTTGAAGCTTTCTTT.